The T cell receptor (beta chain) described here comes from a study of T cell responses to AZD1222 COVID-19 vaccine. Study-level findings and limits: Close to half of spike-specific TCRs reportedly recognize unmutated variant regions.

Comments on this clone: Its specificity is unknown.

The CDR3 runs 15 residues. The germline gives CDR1 SGHRS, CDR2 YFSETQ. V gave up 2 bases and J gave up 7 bases, with 16 bases separating them. The protocol was immunoSEQ multiplex PCR, while the TCRdb copy is restricted to in-frame clones and leaves out a portion. The sample has some 130,000 clones, 75% to 95% seen once. The chain couples TRBV5-1 to TRBJ2-1; no clear D gene. The sequence was collected from an adult in good health. Material: peripheral blood, obtained on day 0 of AZD1222 vaccination. The CDR3 is CASSLGQIGWNEQFF. CDR3 nucleotides: TGCGCCAGCAGCTTAGGCCAAATAGGTTGGAATGAGCAGTTCTTC.